The 17 T cell receptor beta chains given below trace back to one sample, sequenced in a study of OX40 agonist ivuxolimab in advanced cancers. Produced via immunoSEQ multiplex PCR; TCRdb's table is partial and in-frame only. The table shows about 32,000 clones, with around nine tenths occurring only once. Sample: CD4+ or CD8+ T cells sorted from blood, taken in a trial of the OX40 agonist ivuxolimab. The receptors here all came from an adult with an advanced solid tumor such as melanoma, head and neck, liver or kidney cancer.

The V gene is TRBV2, the J gene TRBJ1-1; 8 positions match TRBD1. Trimming cost V 8 bases and J 11 bases; bases outside gene matches: 13. CDR3 length equals 13 residues. CDR1 and CDR2 from the germline V gene are SNHLY and FYNNEI. The CDR3 region is CASPGGQGAQAFF. The CDR3 DNA reads TGTGCCAGCCCTGGGGGGCAGGGGGCTCAGGCTTTCTTT.

This chain connects TRBV7-9 to TRBJ1-2, with D unclear. Germline loops: CDR1 SEHNR, CDR2 FQNEAQ (reference sequence). The CDR3 is 14 residues long. V lost 1 base to trimming and J lost 5 bases, with 11 bases between them. CDR3 in DNA: TGTGCCAGCAGCTTAGAGTTTAAAGGGTATGGCTACACCTTC. As protein: CASSLEFKGYGYTF.

This clone was seen only a few times. The rearrangement joins TRBV9 to TRBJ2-4; no clear D. The CDR3 consists of 15 residues. Germline V lookup: CDR1 SGDLS, CDR2 YYNGEE. V dropped 4 bases and J dropped 3 bases, with 14 bases sitting between them. CDR3 DNA sequence: TGTGCCAGCAGCCCCCGGACCGGCGGCAAAAACATTCAGTACTTC. Translating it yields CASSPRTGGKNIQYF.

The chain combines TRBV7-9 with TRBJ1-4, with TRBD1 matching over 8 bases. This CDR3 has 16 amino acids. Per the germline V gene, CDR1 is SEHNR and CDR2 is FQNEAQ (reference sequence). V shed 3 bases, J shed 6 bases, and the junction held 9 bases outside the gene matches. In DNA form, the CDR3 reads TGTGCCAGCAGCTTCCTGGACAGGGAAAGCGATGAAAAACTGTTTTTT. Encoded protein: CASSFLDRESDEKLFF.

The chain has TRBV6-4 and TRBJ2-3; the D is unclear. Germline lookup yields CDR1 MRHNA and CDR2 SNTAGT. With 0 bases removed from V and 3 bases from J, the gap between germline ends came to 4 bases. This CDR3 is built from 13 residues. CDR3 region: CASSDSATDTQYF. For the CDR3, the DNA is TGTGCCAGCAGTGACTCGGCAACAGATACGCAGTATTTT.

The chain joins TRBV27 to TRBJ2-5; D unclear. Germline V gives CDR1 MNHEY, CDR2 SMNVEV (reference sequence). The CDR3 is 14 residues long. V dropped 4 bases and J dropped 5 bases, with 14 bases sitting between them. CDR3 nucleotide sequence: TGTGCCAGCAGTTCCCTACAAAAGGAGGAGACCCAGTACTTC. It translates to CASSSLQKEETQYF.

Comments on this clone: The germline gene is not matched at one end of the junction; a read error may be the cause. This chain links TRBV7-7 with TRBJ1-4; 7 nucleotides match TRBD1. This CDR3 comprises 15 residues. Germline V gives CDR1 SSHAT, CDR2 FNYEAQ (reference sequence). The CDR3 DNA sequence: TGTGCTAGCAGCTTAGGGCGGGACAGTAATGAAAAACTGTTTTTT. Translated, it gives CASSLGRDSNEKLFF.

This clone came up a few times. J is TRBJ1-2 and V is TRBV7-6; 9 bases are a match to TRBD1. The germline CDR1 and CDR2 sequences are SGHVS and FNYEAQ. V shed 5 bases and J 7 bases; nucleotides not matched to a gene: 8. The CDR3 totals 14 residues. CDR3 residues: CASSPGTGLGGYTF. Written as DNA, the CDR3 is TGTGCCAGCAGCCCCGGGACAGGGTTAGGTGGCTACACCTTC.

The genes are TRBV19 and TRBJ1-1; no firm D call. Germline V gene lookup returns CDR1 LNHDA and CDR2 SQIVND (reference sequence). CDR3 length: 13 amino acids. Deletions cut 3 bases from V and 0 bases from J, with 5 bases between. The CDR3 is CASSIALNTEAFF. The CDR3 region has the DNA TGTGCCAGTAGTATTGCCCTGAACACTGAAGCTTTCTTT.

The V call is TRBV4-3, the J call TRBJ1-1; TRBD1 is a possible D gene (6 bases). Germline V gene sequence: CDR1 LGHNA, CDR2 YSLEER. The CDR3 is 13 residues long. V lost 3 bases to trimming and J lost 7 bases, with 12 bases between them. The CDR3 here is CASSHRGQFEAFF. The CDR3 bases are TGCGCCAGCAGCCATCGCGGACAGTTTGAAGCTTTCTTT.

The chain carries TRBV13 and TRBJ2-7; D is possibly TRBD1 or TRBD2 (6 bases each). Trimming removed 3 bases from V and 4 bases from J, with 16 bases in between. This CDR3 spans 15 amino acids. Looked up from germline, CDR1 is PRHDT and CDR2 is FYEKMQ (reference sequence). CDR3 bases: TGTGCCAGCAGCTTGTCGAGGGGGGACCTTTACGAGCAGTACTTC. Residues: CASSLSRGDLYEQYF.

This chain joins TRBV10-3 and TRBJ2-3, with 8 bases identical to TRBD2. Germline V gives CDR1 ENHRY, CDR2 SYGVKD. With V trimmed by 0 bases and J by 8 bases, 10 bases remained unmatched. The CDR3 is 16 residues long. CDR3 protein: CAISESLSGGGGTQYF. The CDR3 region has the DNA TGTGCCATCAGTGAGTCCTTGAGCGGGGGAGGTGGTACGCAGTATTTT.

This chain connects TRBV27 to TRBJ1-5; D is possibly TRBD1 (6 bases). V lost 3 bases to trimming and J lost 7 bases, with 10 bases between them. This CDR3 contains 13 residues. Germline V gene data show CDR1 as MNHEY and CDR2 as SMNVEV (reference sequence). The CDR3 DNA reads TGTGCCAGCAGTTTCGGGGGGACACAGCCCCAGCATTTT. Its translation is CASSFGGTQPQHF.

The chain joins TRBV27 to TRBJ2-1; D possibly matches TRBD1 or TRBD2 (5 bases each). Trimming shortened V by 9 bases and J by 3 bases, and 18 bases separated the two germline ends. Germline lookup yields CDR1 MNHEY and CDR2 SMNVEV (reference sequence). This CDR3 comprises 15 residues. The CDR3 loop reads CASEPGGGIYNEQFF. CDR3 coding DNA: TGTGCCAGTGAACCTGGGGGTGGCATCTACAATGAGCAGTTCTTC.

A single count supports this clone. The chain uses TRBV6-5 and TRBJ2-3; D is possibly TRBD2 (6 bases). CDR3 size: 14 residues. Germline V gene sequence: CDR1 MNHEY, CDR2 SVGAGI. Trimming cost V 3 bases and J 5 bases, with 12 bases left between them. Written as DNA, the CDR3 is TGTGCCAGCAGTTATGGGGCGGGGATAGATACGCAGTATTTT. Amino acids: CASSYGAGIDTQYF.

The chain links TRBV2 to TRBJ2-1, with a possible D match to TRBD1 (7 bases). The germline gives CDR1 SNHLY, CDR2 FYNNEI. The CDR3 covers 17 residues. V lost 5 bases and J 7 bases, leaving 24 bases between the germline ends. The CDR3 protein is CASSFFPDREDRNEQFF. The CDR3 DNA follows: TGTGCCAGCAGTTTTTTCCCCGACAGGGAGGATAGGAATGAGCAGTTCTTC.

Written as DNA, the CDR3 is TGTGCCAGTAGTATTGGGGCGAACACCGGGGAGCTGTTTTTT. The encoded protein is CASSIGANTGELFF. The chain uses TRBV19 and TRBJ2-2; no clear D gene. The germline V gene has CDR1 LNHDA and CDR2 SQIVND (reference sequence). Deletions cut 3 bases from V and 0 bases from J, with 5 bases between. The CDR3 has 14 amino acids.